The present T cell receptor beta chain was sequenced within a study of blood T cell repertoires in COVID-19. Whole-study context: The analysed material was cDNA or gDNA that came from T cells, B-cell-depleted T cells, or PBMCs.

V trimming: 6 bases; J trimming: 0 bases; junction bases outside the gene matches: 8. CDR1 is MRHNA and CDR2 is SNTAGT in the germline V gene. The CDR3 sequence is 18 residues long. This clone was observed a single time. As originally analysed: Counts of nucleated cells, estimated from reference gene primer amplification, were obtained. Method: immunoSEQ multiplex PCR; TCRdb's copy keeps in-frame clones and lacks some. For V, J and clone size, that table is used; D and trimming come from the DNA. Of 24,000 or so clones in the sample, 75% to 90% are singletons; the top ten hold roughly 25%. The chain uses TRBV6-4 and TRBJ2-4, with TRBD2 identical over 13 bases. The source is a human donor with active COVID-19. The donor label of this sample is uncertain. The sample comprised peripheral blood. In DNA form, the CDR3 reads TGTGCCAGCAGCGCGGGGACTAGCGGGGACCTAGCCAAAAACATTCAGTACTTC. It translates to CASSAGTSGDLAKNIQYF.